The T cell receptor beta chain under discussion was sequenced for a study of cytomegalovirus exposure and HLA in healthy donors. Findings and caveats of the study: The study designated about 160 TCR beta chains cytomegalovirus-associated. Only CMV serostatus was available as immune exposure information.

Between the trimmed V and J ends, which lost 0 bases and 0 bases, there was a span of 8 bases. From germline, CDR1 is LGHNA and CDR2 YSLEER. The CDR3 is 15 amino acids. Primers included in the PCR were 60 Vbeta and 13 Jbeta primers. Only in-frame clones appear in the TCRdb table, and some are missing; sequencing was by immunoSEQ multiplex PCR. The sample lists tens of thousands of clones; over 60% were seen once. As concerns this clone: Its antigen is unknown.

All donors participated as healthy donors of bone marrow. The clonotype comes from a man in his forties in good health and CMV-seronegative. V gene TRBV4-3 combines with J gene TRBJ1-1; TRBD1 might be the D (5 bases). The sample was PBMCs. CDR3 amino acids: CASSQDRGLNTEAFF. CDR3 sequence (DNA): TGCGCCAGCAGCCAAGACCGGGGGTTGAACACTGAAGCTTTCTTT.